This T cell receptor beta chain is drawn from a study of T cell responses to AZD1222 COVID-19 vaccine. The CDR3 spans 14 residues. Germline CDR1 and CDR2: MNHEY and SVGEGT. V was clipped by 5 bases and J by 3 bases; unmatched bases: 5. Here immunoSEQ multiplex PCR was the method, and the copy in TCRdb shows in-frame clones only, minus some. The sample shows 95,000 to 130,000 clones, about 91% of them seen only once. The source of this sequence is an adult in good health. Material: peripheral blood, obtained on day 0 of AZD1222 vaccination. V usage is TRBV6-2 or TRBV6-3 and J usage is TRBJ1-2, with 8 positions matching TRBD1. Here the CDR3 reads CASSRRGRDYGYTF. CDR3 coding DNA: TGTGCCAGCAGTCGCAGGGGGCGCGACTATGGCTACACCTTC.